This T cell receptor beta chain was profiled in a study of blood T cell repertoires in COVID-19. Study-wide background: From the United States, Italy and Spain came samples of acute and convalescent COVID-19. Nucleic acid was either cDNA or gDNA, and it came from T cells, B-cell-depleted T cells, or PBMCs.

Germline CDR1 SQVTM, CDR2 ANQGSEA. This CDR3 region has 11 residues. Trimming stripped 8 bases from V and 5 bases from J, with 10 bases between. Seattle researchers signed up patients amid active infection and tracked them longitudinally. In the authors' methods: By means of reference gene primer amplification, nucleated cell counts were estimated. Assay: immunoSEQ multiplex PCR; the TCRdb copy retains only in-frame clones and omits some. The DNA gave D and trimming, while V, J and clone size come from that table. Of some 180,000 clones listed, roughly four fifths are singletons. Specimen: peripheral blood. The gene calls are TRBV29-1 and TRBJ2-1; D is unresolved. The origin of this receptor is a middle-aged woman with COVID-19, enrolled during active disease. The CDR3 spells CSIWRDNEQFF. The CDR3 bases are TGCAGCATTTGGAGAGACAATGAGCAGTTCTTC.